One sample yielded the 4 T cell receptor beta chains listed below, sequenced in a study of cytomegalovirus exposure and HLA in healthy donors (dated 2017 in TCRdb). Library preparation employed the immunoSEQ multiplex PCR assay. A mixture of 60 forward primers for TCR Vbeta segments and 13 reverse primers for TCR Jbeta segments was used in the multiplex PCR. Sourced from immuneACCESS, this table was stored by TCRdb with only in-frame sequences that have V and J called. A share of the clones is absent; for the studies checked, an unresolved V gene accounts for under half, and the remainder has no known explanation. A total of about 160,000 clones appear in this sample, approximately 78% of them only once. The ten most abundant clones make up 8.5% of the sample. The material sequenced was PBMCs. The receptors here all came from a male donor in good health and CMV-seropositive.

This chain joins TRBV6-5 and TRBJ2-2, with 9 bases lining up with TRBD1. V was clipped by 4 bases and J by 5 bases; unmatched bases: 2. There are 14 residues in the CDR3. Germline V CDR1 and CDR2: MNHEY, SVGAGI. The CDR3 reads CASSSGQGTGELFF. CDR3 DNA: TGTGCCAGCAGTTCGGGACAGGGTACCGGGGAGCTGTTTTTT.

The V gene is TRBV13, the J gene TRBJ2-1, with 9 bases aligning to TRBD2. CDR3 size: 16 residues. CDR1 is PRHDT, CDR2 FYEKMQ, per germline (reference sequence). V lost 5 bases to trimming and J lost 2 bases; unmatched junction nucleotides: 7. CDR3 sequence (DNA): TGTGCCAGCAGCCCTGGGGCTAGCGGGACCTACAATGAGCAGTTCTTC. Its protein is CASSPGASGTYNEQFF.

CDR3 region: CASSPMSGRGNEQFF. CDR3 coding DNA: TGTGCCAGCAGTCCTATGAGCGGGAGGGGTAATGAGCAGTTCTTC. The rearrangement uses TRBV9 and TRBJ2-1, with 10 bases fitting TRBD2. Per the germline V gene, CDR1 is SGDLS and CDR2 is YYNGEE. This CDR3 has 15 amino acids. The V segment lost 5 bases and the J segment 7 bases; nucleotides outside the gene matches: 9.

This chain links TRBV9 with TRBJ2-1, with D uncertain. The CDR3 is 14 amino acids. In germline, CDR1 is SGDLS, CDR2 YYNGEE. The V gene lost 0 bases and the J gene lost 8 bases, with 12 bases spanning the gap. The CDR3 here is CASSVATLGYEQFF. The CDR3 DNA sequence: TGTGCCAGCAGCGTAGCTACACTGGGCTATGAGCAGTTCTTC.